A selection of T cell receptor beta chains follows, all from one sample in a study of blood T cell repertoires in COVID-19. The data were produced by immunoSEQ multiplex PCR, yet TCRdb's version contains in-frame clones alone and is incomplete. Of 200,000 to 300,000 clones listed, 70% to 90% are singletons. Sequenced material: PBMCs or T cells enriched from blood (not recorded which). All receptors come from a woman aged 40 to 49 with acute COVID-19. Each CDR3 is given with its conserved first and last residue. Clone size is given for some rows only: seen once, a few or many times, or a class if the clone is expanded.

>NA|TRBV7-9|TRBJ1-1
CASSLGGGSGRHTEAFF
>few|TRBV5-4|TRBJ2-1
CASSLTLGLENNEQFF
>NA|TRBV7-2|TRBJ2-1
CASSLLDGYNEQFF
>NA|TRBV20-1|TRBJ1-1
CSASRATEAFF
>NA|TRBV29-1|TRBJ2-2
CSALVLTGELFF
>NA|TRBV4-1|TRBJ2-1
CASSQPSRRTYNEQFF
>NA|TRBV7-9|TRBJ2-1
CASSLAGRVTYNEQFF
>NA|TRBV2|TRBJ2-1
CASSEVSGDYNEQFF
>NA|TRBV20-1|TRBJ1-5
CSASEGGVNQPQHF
>NA|TRBV19|TRBJ2-3
CASSNRGQLSTDTQYF
>NA|TRBV11-3|TRBJ2-7
CASSFTGGYEQYF
>NA|TRBV25-1|TRBJ1-2
CASSDKGDYGYTF
>NA|TRBV19|TRBJ1-6
CASSIDSNYNSPLHF
>NA|TRBV6-1|TRBJ1-1
CASSDELEGAASNTEAFF
>few|TRBV6-5|TRBJ2-7
CASSNIIAGVGEQYF
>NA|TRBV5-5|TRBJ2-3
CASSLVAQPQQYF
>NA|TRBV5-6|TRBJ2-3
CASRPSGEPDTQYF
>once|TRBV4-1|TRBJ2-1
CASSQYFDSPYNEQFF
>NA|TRBV13|TRBJ1-2
CASSLEVTGVGYTF
>NA|TRBV2|TRBJ2-6
CASSSRTGSSGANVLTF
>NA|TRBV7-3|TRBJ1-6
CASSLIEGSPLHF
>NA|TRBV19|TRBJ2-2
CASSTSRGTGELFF
>NA|TRBV7-8|TRBJ1-3
CASSSAQGSGNTIYF
>NA|TRBV7-6|TRBJ2-5
CASTSGRLQETQYF
>NA|TRBV24-1|TRBJ1-1
CATSYTWRTGRTEAFF
>NA|TRBV10-2|TRBJ2-2
CATRGTAANTGELFF
>NA|TRBV5-1|TRBJ1-4
CASSLDRGHEKLFF
>NA|TRBV20-1|TRBJ2-3
CSARTSATQYF
>NA|TRBV5-4|TRBJ1-2
CASSLTRRDRGFHYGYTF
>NA|TRBV7-3|TRBJ1-1
CASSLTTNTEAFF
>NA|TRBV3-1/TRBV3-2|TRBJ1-6
CASRTGDRSPLHF
>NA|TRBV15|TRBJ2-7
CATSRDSGLSYEQYF
>once|TRBV19|TRBJ1-1
CASSVEGAGNTEAFF
>NA|TRBV2|TRBJ2-7
CALIRVREQSYEQYF
>NA|TRBV2|TRBJ2-1
CASSGQRYNEQFF
>NA|TRBV2|TRBJ1-2
CASSGRTFSYGYTF
>few|TRBV30|TRBJ1-1
CAWSHSNTEAFF
>NA|TRBV11-3|TRBJ1-1
CASSYSRAANTEAFF
>NA|TRBV6-5|TRBJ2-1
CASSYSLSVNEQFF
>NA|TRBV5-1|TRBJ2-2
CASSLDRTGELFF
>NA|TRBV15|TRBJ1-5
CATSPTGGSNQPQHF
>NA|TRBV4-1|TRBJ2-1
CASSNRVNNEQFF
>NA|TRBV30|TRBJ2-5
CAWSRQGVWETQYF
>NA|TRBV24-1|TRBJ1-1
CATSDPGRTEAFF
>NA|TRBV7-8|TRBJ2-3
CASSQRTSGRSDTQYF
>NA|TRBV20-1|TRBJ2-1
CSASRSGTYNEQFF
>NA|TRBV7-9|TRBJ2-5
CASSQDRGGIETQYF
>NA|TRBV11-2|TRBJ2-3
CASSLKRVGGDTQYF
>NA|TRBV18|TRBJ2-7
CASSPGSYEQYF
>once|TRBV11-1|TRBJ1-2
CASSPGQGVGGYTF
>NA|TRBV18|TRBJ1-3
CASSPTDSPSGNTIYF
>NA|TRBV18|TRBJ2-3
CASSSTLTSGSLDTQYF